The T cell receptor (beta chain) described here comes from a study of blood T cell repertoires in COVID-19. Across the whole study: Samples came from the United States, Italy and Spain, spanning acute and convalescent COVID-19.

In the study's own analysis: From reference gene primer amplification, estimates of nucleated cell counts were derived. Sequencing used immunoSEQ multiplex PCR; TCRdb keeps in-frame clones, though not all of them. The V and J calls and the clone size are those of that table, but D and trimming were determined from the DNA. The table records about 310,000 clones, about nine tenths of them present only once. This CDR3 contains 15 residues. In germline, CDR1 is SGHNT, CDR2 YYREEE (reference sequence). After removal of 3 bases from V and 4 bases from J, the junction contained 9 bases not matched to a gene. In assigning cohorts, the study relied on participant-reported clinical history. Donors in Cohort 3 who had recovered were those with two negative PCRs, healthcare professional clearance, or resolution of their symptoms.

This chain joins TRBV5-4 and TRBJ1-2; 7 bases map to TRBD1. The TCR sequence derives from a man in his 60s who had recovered from COVID-19. The sample taken for sequencing was PBMCs or T cells enriched from blood (not recorded which). CDR3 sequence (DNA): TGTGCCAGCAGCTCCCGAACAGGGGTGAGCTATGGCTACACCTTC. Amino acid sequence: CASSSRTGVSYGYTF.